The source of this T cell receptor (beta chain) is a study of T cells after yellow fever vaccination. The sample holds a few counts of this clonotype. Antigen specificity is unknown. V shed 0 bases and J 2 bases; nucleotides not matched to a gene: 4. The CDR3 runs 16 residues. Germline V gene lookup returns CDR1 LGHNA and CDR2 YSLEER. Study results and caveats: A secondary response was less intense yet reached its peak sooner, at day 5 versus 15. In post-booster samples, most primary-vaccination clones reappeared (just under 98% CD4, roughly 89% CD8). Repertoires obtained by FACS sorting could include abundant clonotypes that entered as contaminants from the bulk population.

The 5'RACE template-switching step produced TCR cDNA and added a universal primer site and UMIs. TCRdb fed the 5' RACE reads into MiXCR, producing one record per CDR3 protein. Among 120,000 or so distinct CDR3 sequences listed, 13% to 15% were seen once. The gene calls are TRBV4-3 and TRBJ1-1, with 9 bases fitting TRBD1. The sample was CD8+ T cells sorted from PBMCs, taken 5 days after the yellow fever booster vaccination. The origin of this receptor is a man aged 18 to 30 who received the YFV17D yellow fever vaccine. This CDR3 reads CASSQDPTGGNTEAFF. CDR3 DNA sequence: TGCGCCAGCAGCCAAGATCCGACAGGGGGAAACACTGAAGCTTTCTTT.